This T cell receptor (beta chain) was obtained from a study of T-cell reconstitution after alpha-beta-depleted transplantation in children. TCRbeta library preparation incorporated unique molecular identifiers. TCRdb reprocessed the PCR reads via MiXCR and lists one record per CDR3 protein. Of 350,000 to 400,000 distinct CDR3 sequences listed, less than 15% are singletons. The material sequenced was PBMCs, taken from the stem cell graft. The TCR comes from a human donor who donated a stem cell graft to a child with Fanconi anemia.

The CDR3 sequence is CASSLVGGRNTGELFF. DNA for the CDR3: TGCGCCAGCAGCTTGGTTGGGGGCAGGAACACCGGGGAGCTGTTTTTT. This sequence joins TRBV5-1 and TRBJ2-2; perhaps TRBD1 as D (6 bases). Germline loops: CDR1 SGHRS, CDR2 YFSETQ. The CDR3 length is 16 residues. Trimming removed 0 bases from V and 1 base from J, with 10 bases in between.